This T cell receptor beta chain was recovered during a study of coeliac disease (dated by TCRdb to between 2022 and 2023). Regarding the research as a whole: Coeliac patients were categorised as having newly diagnosed active disease, refractory coeliac disease type I, or disease controlled by a gluten-free diet. Next-generation sequencing of rearranged TRB and TRG CDR3 regions was used on small intestinal lymphocyte fractions taken from coeliac and non-coeliac patients. The goal was to describe the TR repertoires of small intestinal T cells in active coeliac disease, in refractory type I coeliac disease, and in coeliac disease treated with a gluten-free diet. A total of roughly 30 patients took part in the full study: roughly 22 had serologically confirmed coeliac disease and 8 were controls with non-small intestinal disorders. TRB sequencing worked for samples from roughly 27 subjects, and these included 20 to 25 paired bulk unsorted intraepithelial and lamina propria cell samples.

Concerning this clone itself: The antigen it binds to is not known. No clone much larger than this one lies a single base away; base qualities are absent.

Cells were frozen in liquid nitrogen in DMSO/FBS as aliquots of about half a million cells, with a single aliquot from each fraction going to sequencing. Every one of the 30 study patients had an endoscopy and a small intestinal biopsy. Lamina propria cells were released by collagenase digestion of the biopsy tissue remaining after intraepithelial cell isolation. Genomic DNA was extracted from frozen unsorted cell fractions using the Qiagen DNeasy blood extraction kit. Overall study outcomes, separate from this receptor: The authors judged the approach to be unsuitable for unbiased detection of gliadin-specific T cells, because gliadin-specific T cells are scarce and rarely shared between patients. TRB and TRG repertoires of active coeliac intraepithelial and lamina propria samples showed lower clonality than controls, suggesting recruitment of diverse T cells. For the most part, TRB repertoires were private, with most amino acid sequences found in only one sample, and V-gene usage showed no significant difference across disease groups. Separating intraepithelial cells from lamina propria cells did not give high-purity fractions, so cross-contamination between the two compartments may have occurred. Published gliadin-specific TRB sequences turned up in about 50% of the 18 coeliac lamina propria samples, compared with only 1 of 6 controls.

Library construction relied on the immunoSEQ multiplex PCR assay. The TR loci were subjected to amplification by multiplexed PCR, for which V gene segments served as targets of the forward primers and J gene segments as targets of the reverse primers. The amplified CDR3 regions were sequenced using the Illumina HiSeq System. The authors processed their data as follows. Closely related reads were merged with a nearest-neighbour algorithm so that PCR and sequencing errors were removed and data were collapsed into unique sequences. Repertoires were summarised by clonality and by T cell density, defined as TR molecules per amount of genomic DNA input. CDR3 amino acid sequences present in at least 80% of unsorted samples were defined as public TRs, and these public TRs were then tested for differential abundance between coeliac and control samples. Every lamina propria sample was searched for matches to a list of some 220 published gliadin-specific TRB sequences. Differences in clonality and density between disease groups were tested by Kruskal-Wallis tests, followed by Dunn post-tests. TCRdb holds this immuneACCESS table with in-frame rearrangements only. Some clones are missing; in checked studies, unresolved V genes explain under half, and the rest has no known cause. The DNA was the basis for D and trimming; V, J and clone size are from that table. The sample contains 5,000 or so clones, roughly 70% of them found a single time. The ten biggest clones cover under 8% of the sample.

The clonotype originates from a man aged 18 to 29 with celiac disease on a gluten-free diet. Sequencing input: lymphocytes from the gut lamina propria. The cell subset or site label for this specimen denotes: lamina propria cell (LPC) fraction of small intestinal biopsy.

The DNA sequence reads TGTGCCAGCACGGGAGGGAGGTCAGATACGCAGTATTTT. This encodes CASTGGRSDTQYF. Here the chain combines TRBV6-1 and TRBJ2-3, with 8 bases matching TRBD2. CDR1 MNHNS and CDR2 SASEGT were looked up in the germline V gene. The cysteine opens and the phenylalanine closes a CDR3 of 13 amino acids. Here the CDR3 DNA is all that survives: 39 bases in frame from base 1. Relative to germline, V is missing 7 bases and J is missing 4 bases, with 4 bases of the junction outside any gene match.